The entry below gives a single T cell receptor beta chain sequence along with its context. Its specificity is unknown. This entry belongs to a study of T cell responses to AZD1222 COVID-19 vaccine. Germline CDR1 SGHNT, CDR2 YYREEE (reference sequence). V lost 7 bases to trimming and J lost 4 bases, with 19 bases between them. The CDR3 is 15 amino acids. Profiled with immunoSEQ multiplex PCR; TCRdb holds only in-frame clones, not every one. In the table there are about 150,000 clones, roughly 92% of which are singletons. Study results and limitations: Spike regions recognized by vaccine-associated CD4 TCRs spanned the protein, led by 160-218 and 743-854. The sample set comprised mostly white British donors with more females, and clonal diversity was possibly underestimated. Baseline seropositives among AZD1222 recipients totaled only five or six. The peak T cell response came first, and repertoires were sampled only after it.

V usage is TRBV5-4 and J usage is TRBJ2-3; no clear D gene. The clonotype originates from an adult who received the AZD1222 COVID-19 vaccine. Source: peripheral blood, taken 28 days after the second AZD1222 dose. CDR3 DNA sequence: TGTGCCAGCCATTCAACGCTCGGATTGCCAGATACGCAGTATTTT. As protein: CASHSTLGLPDTQYF. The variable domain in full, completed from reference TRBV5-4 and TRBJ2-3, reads ETGVTQSPTHLIKTRGQQVTLRCSSQSGHNTVSWYQQALGQGPQFIFQYYREEENGRGNFPPRFSGLQFPNYSSELNVNALELDDSALYLCASHSTLGLPDTQYFGPGTRLTVL.